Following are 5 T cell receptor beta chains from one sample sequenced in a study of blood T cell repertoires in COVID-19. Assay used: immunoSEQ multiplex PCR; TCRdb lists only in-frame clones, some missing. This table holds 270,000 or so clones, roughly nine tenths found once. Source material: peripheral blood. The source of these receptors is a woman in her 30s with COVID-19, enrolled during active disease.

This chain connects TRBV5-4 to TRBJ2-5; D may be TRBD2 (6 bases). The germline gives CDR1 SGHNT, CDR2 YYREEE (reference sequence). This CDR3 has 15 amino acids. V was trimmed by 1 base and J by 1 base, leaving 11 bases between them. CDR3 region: CASSLNGAGQETQYF. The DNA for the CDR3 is TGTGCCAGCAGCTTGAATGGAGCGGGCCAAGAGACCCAGTACTTC.

CDR3: CASSLDSGLMSSYNSPLHF. As DNA, the CDR3 is TGTGCCAGCAGCTTAGATTCGGGACTGATGAGCTCCTATAATTCACCCCTCCACTTT. The rearrangement joins TRBV11-2 to TRBJ1-6, with D perhaps TRBD1 (5 bases). Trimming removed 0 bases at V and 0 bases at J, with 15 bases between. The CDR3 is 19 residues long. In germline, CDR1 is SGHAT, CDR2 FQNNGV.

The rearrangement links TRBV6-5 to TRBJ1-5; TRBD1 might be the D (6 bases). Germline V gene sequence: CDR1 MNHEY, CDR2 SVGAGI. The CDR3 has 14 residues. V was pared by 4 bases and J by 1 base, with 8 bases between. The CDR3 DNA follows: TGTGCCAGCAGTTTTAGGGGGAGCAATCAGCCCCAGCATTTT. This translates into CASSFRGSNQPQHF.

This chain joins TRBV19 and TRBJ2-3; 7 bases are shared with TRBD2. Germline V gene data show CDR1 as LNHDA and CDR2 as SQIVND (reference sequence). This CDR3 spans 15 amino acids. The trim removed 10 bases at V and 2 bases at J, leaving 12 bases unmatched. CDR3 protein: CATSLRGRDTDTQYF. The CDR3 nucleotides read TGTGCCACCTCCCTTAGAGGGAGGGACACAGATACGCAGTATTTT. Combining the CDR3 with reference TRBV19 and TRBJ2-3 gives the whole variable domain DGGITQSPKYLFRKEGQNVTLSCEQNLNHDAMYWYRQDPGQGLRLIYYSQIVNDFQKGDIAEGYSVSREKKESFPLTVTSAQKNPTAFYLCATSLRGRDTDTQYFGPGTRLTVL.

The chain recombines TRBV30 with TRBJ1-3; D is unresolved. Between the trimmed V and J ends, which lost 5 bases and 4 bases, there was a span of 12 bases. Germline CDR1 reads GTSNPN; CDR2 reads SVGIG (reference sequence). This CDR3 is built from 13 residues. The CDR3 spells CAWSSPGGNTIYF. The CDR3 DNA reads TGTGCCTGGTCGTCCCCGGGAGGAAACACCATATATTTT.